Sequencing of this TCR beta chain was carried out in a study of T cells in Graves' hyperthyroidism and ophthalmopathy (dated by TCRdb to between 2018 and 2021). Study-level background: Peripheral blood was sampled at the time of initial diagnosis, prior to any treatment. An independent validation cohort of 18 to 20 hyperthyroidism patients and 15 or so patients who later progressed to ophthalmopathy tested prospective prediction of ophthalmopathy. TCR V-J signatures able to tell the groups apart were searched for in a discovery cohort of 90 to 100 patients, of whom roughly 42 had Graves' ophthalmopathy and about 60 had stable Graves' hyperthyroidism. Following sampling, methimazole starting at 30 mg daily was given to hyperthyroidism patients, and high-dose intravenous methylprednisolone was given to ophthalmopathy patients. The approximately 95 discovery patients were divided at random into training and test sets in a 7:3 ratio. According to the paper, TCR Vbeta CDR3 sequencing was carried out on roughly 130 peripheral blood samples, which came from 40 to 45 ophthalmopathy, under 80 hyperthyroidism and roughly 17 progressor patients. In about 6 Graves' hyperthyroidism patients, the study also compared T-cell repertoires from thyroid tissue with T-cell repertoires from blood. Findings and caveats that apply to the study as a whole: No statistical method was used to fix the sample size in advance, and group allocation was not hidden from the investigators. In validation, progression to ophthalmopathy was predicted by the model with nearly 71% sensitivity and about 72% specificity, a median of roughly 6 months before onset. A 13 V-J signature model separated ophthalmopathy from stable hyperthyroidism, with 87.88% sensitivity and 81.08% specificity in cross-validation and 80%/75% in testing. Most expanded thyroid clonotypes (frequency above 0.001) were also detected in blood, suggesting blood repertoires may reflect thyroid immune responses.

This clonotype occurred many times. What antigen it recognizes has not been identified. Per-base quality was not reported, and no clone a single base away is much larger than it. A patient counted as having stable Graves' hyperthyroidism if no progression to ophthalmopathy occurred over 18 months of follow-up. The hyperthyroidism patients were between 18 and 65 years old and newly diagnosed, with a disease duration of less than 2 months. Patients with uncontrolled infections, other autoimmune diseases, pregnancy or lactation were excluded. Clinical symptoms, serum thyroxine and TRAb, thyroid ultrasound, and orbital computed tomography formed the basis for the diagnoses. Ficoll-Paque density gradient centrifugation was used to isolate PBMCs from around 10 ml of fresh peripheral blood. Total RNA was extracted with Trizol reagent, and quality was checked on an Agilent 2100 Bioanalyzer. Looking up the germline V gene yields CDR1 MNHEY and CDR2 SVGEGT. Relative to germline, V is missing 4 bases and J is missing 6 bases, with 17 bases of the junction outside any gene match. The CDR3 spans 18 residues, from the cysteine through the phenylalanine. Just the 54-base CDR3 DNA is kept, in frame starting at base 1.

Amplification of TCR beta CDR3 regions was carried out from RNA transcripts. The TCR CDR3 was subjected to a first round of RT-PCR using the HTBI primer set and the Qiagen OneStep RT-PCR kit. The libraries were constructed in a second round of multiplex PCR and then size-selected and purified. Sequencing of the libraries was done on an Illumina HiSeq2000 using paired-end 100 bp reads. The study's own analysis went as follows. SOAPnuke was used to process the raw data, throwing out any read that contained adapters or uncalled bases, had a mean Phred below 15, or lacked an exact constant-primer or identifier match. High-quality paired reads were merged using COPE v1.2.5, and each unique nucleotide sequence was defined as a clonotype. MiTCR v1.1 was used to align the clonotypes against IMGT TRBV, TRBD and TRBJ reference segments. The analysis was restricted to V-J combinations with a frequency above 0.0001, which together covered just over 99% of the repertoires. A TCS score was defined as the ratio between F50 (clonal expansion) and ExV (chaos), using BLOSUM62-based TCRdist between CDR3 peptides within each V-J. Welch's t-statistics and random forest reduced around 550 V-J features to about 13, which were used in a naive Bayes classifier (R e1071). Using fastp trimming at Q25 and MiXCR clonotype assembly, TCRdb reanalyzed the public sequencing data and kept in-frame beta chains. Every distinct CDR3 protein forms one entry, paired with its most common genes and DNA. The V and J calls were determined by TCRdb, not by the authors. In all, the sample holds 400,000 to 550,000 distinct CDR3 sequences, and 13% to 15% of those were seen once. Of the sample, around a sixth is held by the ten largest clones.

The sample comprised blood. This receptor was identified in a woman aged 18 to 35 with Graves' hyperthyroidism. The sequence is built from TRBV6-2 or TRBV6-3 and TRBJ2-4, with 8 middle bases fitting TRBD2. The DNA is TGTGCCAGCAGTTTAGGAATGACTAGCGCTTCCCGGCCAAACATTCAGTACTTC. Its translation is CASSLGMTSASRPNIQYF.